This T cell receptor beta chain was obtained from a study of blood T cell repertoires in COVID-19. TCRdb's copy holds only in-frame clones and misses some; the assay was immunoSEQ multiplex PCR. The sample gives about 120,000 clones, roughly three quarters of which show up once; 1.5% to 2% is in the top ten. This CDR3 comprises 18 residues. The V gene's germline CDR1 is KGHSH and CDR2 LQKENI. Trimming at V came to 3 bases and at J to 5 bases, leaving 14 bases not matched to a gene. Sequenced: peripheral blood. The receptor's source is a woman in her seventies with acute or convalescent COVID-19. V usage is TRBV18 and J usage is TRBJ1-5; 9 bases are shared with TRBD1. Written as DNA, the CDR3 is TGTGCCAGCTCACCGCAAAACAGGGGGCCCCTGACCTATCAGCCCCAGCATTTT. Amino acid sequence: CASSPQNRGPLTYQPQHF. Full variable domain (missing parts from reference TRBV18 and TRBJ1-5): NAGVMQNPRHLVRRRGQEARLRCSPMKGHSHVYWYRQLPEEGLKFMVYLQKENIIDESGMPKERFSAEFPKEGPSILRIQQVVRGDSAAYFCASSPQNRGPLTYQPQHFGDGTRLSIL.